The present TCR beta chain was sequenced within a study of read filtering for tumor transcriptome and immune sequencing (dated by TCRdb to 2019 to 2021). As for the study more broadly: Of the patients in the cohort, about 17 were male and roughly 15 were female, and their mean age was about 69 years, with a range of about 40 to 85. By revised international staging, fewer than ten patients were R-ISS I, some 17 were R-ISS II and about 7 were R-ISS III. After DNase treatment, whole-transcriptome libraries were prepared with the TruSeq RNA Access Library Prep Kit. TCR-region mapped reads per sample ranged from about 4.05 to 10.27 million with IR-seq versus only roughly 75 to 1273 with RNA-seq. Using the same bone marrow samples, the study ran both targeted immune repertoire sequencing and bulk whole-transcriptome sequencing and then compared the TCR repertoires from each method. One of the main goals was to work out a read-filtering strategy for immune repertoire data, in particular whether clonotypes backed by only a single read should be removed. What the research found in general, with its limitations: Compared with RNA-seq, IR-seq captured clonotypes at much greater depth and more reliably, and a smaller IR-seq throughput was enough to identify most of the shared clonotypes. Single-read clonotypes made up 80% to 85% of clonotypes but about 3.3% of total reads in IR-seq, and under 75% of clonotypes and approximately 45% of reads in RNA-seq. The sorted CD138-negative fraction was a mixed bone marrow immune population, not purified T cells. Removing single-read clonotypes increased the correlation between IR-seq and RNA-seq shared clonotype proportions.

Bone marrow was sampled from every patient at the time of active disease. Ficoll-Hypaque density gradient centrifugation was used to isolate the bone marrow mononuclear cells. To remove myeloma plasma cells, the cells were labeled with CD138 magnetic microbeads on a MACS separator, and CD138-negative cells were then collected by negative selection. Purity of the isolated cells was checked by flow cytometry on an Attune NxT using CD138 antibodies. TRIzol reagent was used to extract total RNA, and a NanoDrop spectrophotometer was used to quantify the extracted RNA. Paired RNA-seq and IR-seq were performed on the CD138-negative bone marrow sample of each patient. Concerning this clonotype: It lacks a known antigen. The junction and the germline gene differ at one end; a read error may be behind it.

The CDR3 starts with the cysteine, ends with the phenylalanine, and has 15 residues. CDR3 DNA only is kept here, 45 bases in frame from base 1. The CDR1 and CDR2 encoded by the germline V gene (reference sequence) are LGHDT and YNNKEL. TCR libraries were constructed from roughly 360 ng RNA using the Immunoverse kit, and molecular barcoded adaptors covering alpha/delta and beta/gamma chains were employed. TCR library preparation used the same RNA that went into transcriptome sequencing. TCR libraries were sequenced on an Illumina HiSeq 4000 with 2 x 150 cycles. Processing in the source paper ran as follows. With MiXCR, TCR reads were aligned to human V, D, J and C references and assembled into CDR3 clonotypes, with quality filtering and error correction included. Clonotype counts and gene usage diversity were analyzed with the tcR package in R. For inspection of raw mapping reads, RNA-seq reads were mapped by STAR aligner version 2.5.3a onto GRCh37 of the human genome. To test the effect of sequencing depth on detected clonotypes, IR-seq fastq files were randomly downsampled using Seqtk 1.3. In-frame beta chains were kept once TCRdb had trimmed the public reads at Q25 with fastp and called clones with MiXCR. Every entry covers one CDR3 protein and lists the most common genes and DNA from its rows. None of the V and J calls come from the authors' own analysis; TCRdb made them. Within this sample are tens of thousands of distinct CDR3 sequences, with more than 20% of them counted one time only. In total, the top ten clones hold 17% of the sample.

This receptor chain uses TRBV3-1 and TRBJ2-7; TRBD2 fits 7 bases in the junction. Sequenced sample: a population of CD138-negative cells sorted from bone marrow. This sample's cell subset or site label indicates: bone marrow mononuclear cells depleted of CD138+ plasma/myeloma cells by negative magnetic selection. The origin of this receptor is a donor at least 40 years old with multiple myeloma. The CDR3 region: CASGQRASGTYEQYF. The sequence in DNA is TGTGCCAGCGGCCAGAGGGCTAGCGGTACCTACGAGCAGTACTTC.